Following are 16 T cell receptor beta chains from one sample sequenced in a study of blood T cell repertoires in COVID-19. Generated by immunoSEQ multiplex PCR, the TCRdb table keeps only in-frame clones and is missing some. Among about 64,000 clones, around 86% were seen once, and the ten largest hold approximately 3%. The sequencing sample was made of peripheral blood. The receptors were gathered from a man aged 45 to 65 with active COVID-19.

The J gene is TRBJ2-5, the V gene TRBV3-1 (or the pseudogene TRBV3-2), with D perhaps TRBD2 (6 bases). With 0 bases removed from V and 2 bases from J, the gap between germline ends came to 13 bases. Germline CDR1 and CDR2: LGHDT and YNNKEL (reference sequence). This CDR3 is built from 16 residues. The CDR3 here is CASSQDGTGVQETQYF. The CDR3 DNA reads TGTGCCAGCAGCCAAGATGGGACGGGGGTTCAAGAGACCCAGTACTTC.

The V gene is TRBV4-1, the J gene TRBJ2-4; TRBD1 agrees at 11 bases. Looked up from germline, CDR1 is MGHRA and CDR2 is YSYEKL. J was trimmed by 7 bases and V by 4 bases; bases with no gene match: 3. This CDR3 region has 14 residues. The CDR3 DNA reads as TGCGCCAGCAGCCCGGACAGGGGGCGTAACATTCAGTACTTC. Translating it yields CASSPDRGRNIQYF.

This rearrangement joins TRBV6-5 to TRBJ2-1; 11 bases are shared with TRBD2. The CDR3 totals 14 residues. V shed 10 bases, J shed 4 bases, and the junction held 6 bases outside the gene matches. Germline V gene data show CDR1 as MNHEY and CDR2 as SVGAGI. For the CDR3, the DNA is TGTGCCACCGTTCTAGCGGGAGGATACAATGAGCAGTTCTTC. Translation: CATVLAGGYNEQFF.

The V and J genes are TRBV5-6 and TRBJ2-3, with unresolved D. Deletions cut 3 bases from V and 2 bases from J, with 7 bases between. Germline values: CDR1 SGHDT, CDR2 YYEEEE. This CDR3 is built from 13 residues. The CDR3 nucleotides read TGTGCCAGCAGCTCGGGTCTCACAGATACGCAGTATTTT. It encodes CASSSGLTDTQYF.

The gene calls are TRBV29-1 and TRBJ2-3; the D is unclear. The CDR3 contains 13 residues. Germline V gene lookup returns CDR1 SQVTM and CDR2 ANQGSEA. Trimming took 4 bases from V and 5 from J, leaving 13 bases between them. The CDR3 spells CSVVPWSEDTQYF. CDR3 DNA: TGCAGCGTTGTCCCGTGGAGTGAAGATACGCAGTATTTT.

V gene TRBV28 combines with J gene TRBJ1-5, with 7 bases lining up with TRBD1. The ends lost 6 bases at V and 7 bases at J; junction bases unmatched: 9. CDR3 length equals 14 residues. Germline CDR1 and CDR2: MDHEN and SYDVKM. Here the CDR3 DNA reads TGTGCCAGCAGCCCGGGAGGGGGCCCGCAGCCCCAGCATTTT. This codes for CASSPGGGPQPQHF.

This chain connects TRBV27 to TRBJ2-1, with 10 bases fitting TRBD2. Germline V gene data show CDR1 as MNHEY and CDR2 as SMNVEV (reference sequence). The CDR3 is 17 amino acids. The V segment lost 5 bases and the J segment 4 bases; nucleotides outside the gene matches: 11. The CDR3 coding sequence is TGTGCCAGCAGTCTTTGGACTAGCGGCGTAGGTTACAATGAGCAGTTCTTC. It codes for CASSLWTSGVGYNEQFF.

V and J are TRBV6-5 and TRBJ2-2; 7 bases align to TRBD1. CDR3 size: 14 residues. The germline CDR1 and CDR2 sequences are MNHEY and SVGAGI. The V gene end was trimmed by 5 bases and the J gene end by 4 bases; junction bases not matched to a gene: 4. The CDR3 DNA sequence: TGTGCCAGCAGTCCCAGGGGGAGCACCGGGGAGCTGTTTTTT. Translating gives CASSPRGSTGELFF.

The rearrangement links TRBV3-1 (or the pseudogene TRBV3-2) to TRBJ2-1; a weak D match, TRBD2 (6 bases). V was cut by 4 bases and J by 5 bases, with 15 bases left in between. The CDR3 totals 15 residues. CDR1 LGHDT and CDR2 YNNKEL come from the germline V gene (reference sequence). CDR3 in DNA: TGTGCCAGCAGCCGATCTAGCGCTGGTAACAATGAGCAGTTCTTC. Protein product: CASSRSSAGNNEQFF.

The chain links TRBV3-1 (or the pseudogene TRBV3-2) to TRBJ1-5, with D possibly TRBD1 on 5 matching bases. The CDR3 totals 15 residues. Trimming removed 4 bases at V and 6 bases at J, with 16 bases between. Germline V CDR1 and CDR2: LGHDT, YNNKEL (reference sequence). The CDR3 sequence: CASSLAKGRGQPQHF. CDR3 bases: TGTGCCAGCAGCCTAGCCAAGGGTAGGGGTCAGCCCCAGCATTTT.

The genes are TRBV19 and TRBJ1-1; D is uncertain. This CDR3 has 15 amino acids. Trimming shortened V by 7 bases and J by 1 base, and 16 bases separated the two germline ends. The germline CDR1 and CDR2 sequences are LNHDA and SQIVND (reference sequence). CDR3 nucleotide sequence: TGTGCCAGTATCCAATCTGGGTCGGGGAACACTGAAGCTTTCTTT. Translation: CASIQSGSGNTEAFF.

The chain uses TRBV19 and TRBJ2-5; no definite D call. Germline CDR1 LNHDA, CDR2 SQIVND (reference sequence). V was clipped by 6 bases and J by 1 base, with 9 bases between them. This CDR3 has 13 residues. For the CDR3, the DNA is TGTGCCAGTAGCACTCAACTCCAAGAGACCCAGTACTTC. Protein product: CASSTQLQETQYF.

The rearrangement uses TRBV9 and TRBJ2-3, with D unclear. The CDR3 is made up of 16 amino acids. V lost 6 bases, J lost 0 bases, and 17 bases lay in between. Germline V gene sequence: CDR1 SGDLS, CDR2 YYNGEE. This chain's CDR3 is CASTFSGTSSTDTQYF. CDR3 DNA sequence: TGTGCCAGCACTTTTTCAGGAACCTCTAGCACAGATACGCAGTATTTT.

The J gene is TRBJ2-7, the V gene TRBV5-5, with 11 bases identical to TRBD1. CDR3 length equals 18 residues. Per the germline V gene, CDR1 is SGHKS and CDR2 is YYEKEE (reference sequence). V was clipped by 4 bases and J by 0 bases; unmatched bases: 12. CDR3 loop: CASSVFRTDRGLSYEQYF. The CDR3 DNA is TGTGCCAGCAGCGTCTTTCGAACGGACAGGGGGCTCTCCTACGAGCAGTACTTC. The variable domain in full, completed from reference TRBV5-5 and TRBJ2-7, reads DAGVTQSPTHLIKTRGQQVTLRCSPISGHKSVSWYQQVLGQGPQFIFQYYEKEERGRGNFPDRFSARQFPNYSSELNVNALLLGDSALYLCASSVFRTDRGLSYEQYFGPGTRLTVT.

This rearrangement joins TRBV5-1 to TRBJ1-4; TRBD1 aligns across 8 bases. The CDR3 has 14 amino acids. After removal of 8 bases from V and 8 bases from J, the junction contained 11 bases not matched to a gene. The V gene's germline CDR1 is SGHRS and CDR2 YFSETQ. CDR3 amino acids: CASTSGGGEEKLFF. The DNA for the CDR3 is TGCGCCAGTACCTCAGGGGGCGGAGAGGAAAAACTGTTTTTT.

CDR3 DNA: TGTGCCAGCGGAAGCCGCAAGGGGCTCTGGGAGACCCAGTACTTC. Residues: CASGSRKGLWETQYF. The chain recombines TRBV11-2 with TRBJ2-5, with a tentative D call TRBD1 (5 bases). In germline, CDR1 is SGHAT, CDR2 FQNNGV. The V and J ends lost 8 bases and 5 bases respectively, with 21 bases between them. The CDR3 extends over 15 amino acids.